This is a list of T cell receptor beta chains from one sample in a study of PD-L1 blockade in urothelial cancer. This table comes from immunoSEQ multiplex PCR, and its TCRdb copy is limited to in-frame clones, with some not included. The data hold tens of thousands of clones, with 87% observed a single time. The material sequenced was PBMCs, taken around atezolizumab (anti-PD-L1) treatment. The receptors derive from a woman between 55 and 75 years old with urothelial cancer. CDR3s include the opening cysteine and the closing phenylalanine or tryptophan. Fields, in order: D gene, clone size, CDR3 length, J gene, V gene, CDR3 DNA, CDR3 protein. The D gene is left open where the match is weak. A row's size may be missing; if present it is once, few, many or a size class.

d_call: -
clone_size: -
cdr3_length: 15
j_call: TRBJ1-3
v_call: TRBV5-1
cdr3_nt: TGCGCCAGCAGCTTGAAAGCAATTCACGGAAACACCATATATTTT
cdr3_aa: CASSLKAIHGNTIYF

d_call: TRBD2
clone_size: -
cdr3_length: 17
j_call: TRBJ2-2
v_call: TRBV9
cdr3_nt: TGTGCCAGCAGCGCACGTTCGGGACTACCGCCGGCCGGGGAGCTGTTTTTT
cdr3_aa: CASSARSGLPPAGELFF

d_call: -
clone_size: -
cdr3_length: 14
j_call: TRBJ1-1
v_call: TRBV27
cdr3_nt: TGTGCCAGCCGCCGGCTTCGAGGGAACACTGAAGCTTTCTTT
cdr3_aa: CASRRLRGNTEAFF

d_call: TRBD1
clone_size: -
cdr3_length: 16
j_call: TRBJ2-7
v_call: TRBV11-2
cdr3_nt: TGTGCCAGCAGCTTAAACCGGGACAGGGTCTCCTACGAGCAGTACTTC
cdr3_aa: CASSLNRDRVSYEQYF

d_call: -
clone_size: -
cdr3_length: 13
j_call: TRBJ1-5
v_call: TRBV11-2
cdr3_nt: TGTGCCAGCAGCTTAGAAGCCAATCAGCCCCAGCATTTT
cdr3_aa: CASSLEANQPQHF

d_call: TRBD2
clone_size: -
cdr3_length: 15
j_call: TRBJ2-7
v_call: TRBV5-4
cdr3_nt: TGTGCCAGCAGCCTTCGAATGGGACTAGGGGGCGAGCAGTACTTC
cdr3_aa: CASSLRMGLGGEQYF

d_call: -
clone_size: -
cdr3_length: 15
j_call: TRBJ2-7
v_call: TRBV11-2
cdr3_nt: TGTGCCAGCAGCTTAGTTTTTGGGCCATCCTACGAGCAGTACTTC
cdr3_aa: CASSLVFGPSYEQYF

d_call: TRBD1
clone_size: -
cdr3_length: 15
j_call: TRBJ1-4
v_call: TRBV7-9
cdr3_nt: TGTGCCAGCAGCGTAACACAGGGGCTTAATGAAAAACTGTTTTTT
cdr3_aa: CASSVTQGLNEKLFF

d_call: TRBD2
clone_size: once
cdr3_length: 15
j_call: TRBJ2-7
v_call: TRBV28
cdr3_nt: TGTGCCAGCACCATCCCAGCGGGAGAAGGCTACGAGCAGTACTTC
cdr3_aa: CASTIPAGEGYEQYF

d_call: TRBD2
clone_size: -
cdr3_length: 14
j_call: TRBJ2-1
v_call: TRBV29-1
cdr3_nt: TGCAGCGTTGAAGGCGGGAGCTCCTACAATGAGCAGTTCTTC
cdr3_aa: CSVEGGSSYNEQFF

d_call: TRBD1
clone_size: -
cdr3_length: 17
j_call: TRBJ1-2
v_call: TRBV5-4
cdr3_nt: TGTGCCAGCAGCTTGGAAATCTCACAGGGGGCATTGGGCGGCTACACCTTC
cdr3_aa: CASSLEISQGALGGYTF

d_call: -
clone_size: -
cdr3_length: 12
j_call: TRBJ2-2
v_call: TRBV6-6
cdr3_nt: TGTGCCAGCAATAAGGGGCCCGGGGAGCTGTTTTTT
cdr3_aa: CASNKGPGELFF

d_call: TRBD2
clone_size: -
cdr3_length: 13
j_call: TRBJ2-1
v_call: TRBV13
cdr3_nt: TGTGCCAGCAGCCCCCTGGGAGGGAATGAGCAGTTCTTC
cdr3_aa: CASSPLGGNEQFF

d_call: TRBD2
clone_size: -
cdr3_length: 14
j_call: TRBJ2-1
v_call: TRBV18
cdr3_nt: TGTGCCAGCTCCAGGCGGGAGACCCACAATGAGCAGTTCTTC
cdr3_aa: CASSRRETHNEQFF

d_call: TRBD1
clone_size: -
cdr3_length: 13
j_call: TRBJ1-2
v_call: TRBV6-5
cdr3_nt: TGTGCCAGCAGGGTTCAGGGGGCTCCGGGCTACACCTTC
cdr3_aa: CASRVQGAPGYTF

d_call: TRBD2
clone_size: few
cdr3_length: 15
j_call: TRBJ2-3
v_call: TRBV7-9
cdr3_nt: TGTGCCAGCATTCCTAGCGGGATTAGCACAGATACGCAGTATTTT
cdr3_aa: CASIPSGISTDTQYF

d_call: TRBD1
clone_size: -
cdr3_length: 13
j_call: TRBJ2-5
v_call: TRBV18
cdr3_nt: TGTGCCAGCTCAGAGGGACAGGGGGAGACCCAGTACTTC
cdr3_aa: CASSEGQGETQYF

d_call: TRBD2
clone_size: -
cdr3_length: 15
j_call: TRBJ2-5
v_call: TRBV7-2
cdr3_nt: TGTGCCAGCAGCCCCCGACTAGCGGGAAGAGAGACCCAGTACTTC
cdr3_aa: CASSPRLAGRETQYF

d_call: TRBD2
clone_size: -
cdr3_length: 17
j_call: TRBJ2-1
v_call: TRBV28
cdr3_nt: TGTGCCAGCAGTTTAATTTGGTTAGCGGGAGTTGGCAATGAGCAGTTCTTC
cdr3_aa: CASSLIWLAGVGNEQFF

d_call: -
clone_size: once
cdr3_length: 15
j_call: TRBJ1-5
v_call: TRBV29-1
cdr3_nt: TGCAGCGTTGTAGTCGCAGGGATGGCCAATCAGCCCCAGCATTTT
cdr3_aa: CSVVVAGMANQPQHF

d_call: -
clone_size: once
cdr3_length: 18
j_call: TRBJ1-2
v_call: TRBV4-1
cdr3_nt: TGCGCCAGCAGCCCTGGGGTGGGAATGACAGCATATAACTATGGCTACACCTTC
cdr3_aa: CASSPGVGMTAYNYGYTF

d_call: TRBD2
clone_size: -
cdr3_length: 15
j_call: TRBJ2-7
v_call: TRBV6-5
cdr3_nt: TGTGCCAGCAGCCCCGGGAGGAGGCAGGTCTACGAGCAGTACTTC
cdr3_aa: CASSPGRRQVYEQYF

d_call: TRBD1
clone_size: -
cdr3_length: 14
j_call: TRBJ1-1
v_call: TRBV7-9
cdr3_nt: TGTGCCAGCGTATTACAGGGGCTGAACACTGAAGCTTTCTTT
cdr3_aa: CASVLQGLNTEAFF

d_call: TRBD2
clone_size: -
cdr3_length: 16
j_call: TRBJ2-7
v_call: TRBV28
cdr3_nt: TGTGCCAGCAGACCCCGGGGTAGCGGGTTGTCCTACGAGCAGTACTTC
cdr3_aa: CASRPRGSGLSYEQYF

d_call: -
clone_size: -
cdr3_length: 13
j_call: TRBJ2-1
v_call: TRBV5-1
cdr3_nt: TGCGCCAGCAGCTTAACGGCGCGGGGTGAGCAGTTCTTC
cdr3_aa: CASSLTARGEQFF

d_call: TRBD2
clone_size: -
cdr3_length: 13
j_call: TRBJ2-3
v_call: TRBV19
cdr3_nt: TGTGCCAGTGGTAGCGGGGGGGCAGATACGCAGTATTTT
cdr3_aa: CASGSGGADTQYF

d_call: -
clone_size: -
cdr3_length: 15
j_call: TRBJ1-2
v_call: TRBV4-2
cdr3_nt: TGTGCCAGCAGCCAAGCCCAGGGTTCCGACTATGGCTACACCTTC
cdr3_aa: CASSQAQGSDYGYTF

d_call: -
clone_size: once
cdr3_length: 15
j_call: TRBJ1-1
v_call: TRBV19
cdr3_nt: TGTGCCAGTAGGGGGGCGGTTTTGTCGGGCACTGAAGCTTTCTTT
cdr3_aa: CASRGAVLSGTEAFF

d_call: TRBD1
clone_size: -
cdr3_length: 16
j_call: TRBJ2-2
v_call: TRBV5-4
cdr3_nt: TGTGCCAGCAGCCCCGGGACAGGGGTCGACACCGGGGAGCTGTTTTTT
cdr3_aa: CASSPGTGVDTGELFF

d_call: -
clone_size: -
cdr3_length: 14
j_call: TRBJ2-5
v_call: TRBV18
cdr3_nt: TGTGCCAGCTCCCCCTCGTGGCGAGGAGAGACCCAGTACTTC
cdr3_aa: CASSPSWRGETQYF

d_call: TRBD1
clone_size: few
cdr3_length: 16
j_call: TRBJ1-2
v_call: TRBV9
cdr3_nt: TGTGCCAGCAGCGAGGGACAGGGGTTAGTGATGGGGCCCTCTTTCTTC
cdr3_aa: CASSEGQGLVMGPSFF

d_call: TRBD2
clone_size: few
cdr3_length: 14
j_call: TRBJ2-1
v_call: TRBV4-1
cdr3_nt: TGCGCCAGCAGCCAAACTAGCGGCCTCAATGAGCAGTTCTTC
cdr3_aa: CASSQTSGLNEQFF

d_call: -
clone_size: -
cdr3_length: 13
j_call: TRBJ2-1
v_call: TRBV11-1
cdr3_nt: TGTGCCAGCAGCGCGAGAGACTCCGACCAAGGGTTCTTC
cdr3_aa: CASSARDSDQGFF

d_call: -
clone_size: -
cdr3_length: 15
j_call: TRBJ2-5
v_call: TRBV11-2
cdr3_nt: TGTGCCAGCAGCCCGGCGGGTCAGCATCAAGAGACCCAGTACTTC
cdr3_aa: CASSPAGQHQETQYF

d_call: -
clone_size: -
cdr3_length: 15
j_call: TRBJ1-1
v_call: TRBV4-3
cdr3_nt: TGCGCCAGCAGCCAAGAGAGGGCAGGGAACACTGAAGCTTTCTTT
cdr3_aa: CASSQERAGNTEAFF

d_call: TRBD2
clone_size: -
cdr3_length: 15
j_call: TRBJ2-5
v_call: TRBV6-6
cdr3_nt: TGTGCCAGCAGTTACTCCCACGGGGAGGGCGAGACCCAGTACTTC
cdr3_aa: CASSYSHGEGETQYF

d_call: -
clone_size: -
cdr3_length: 15
j_call: TRBJ1-1
v_call: TRBV7-9
cdr3_nt: TGTGCCAGCAGTGAGGGGAGGTTGGAGAACACTGAAGCTTTCTTT
cdr3_aa: CASSEGRLENTEAFF

d_call: TRBD1
clone_size: -
cdr3_length: 14
j_call: TRBJ2-2
v_call: TRBV5-4
cdr3_nt: TGTGCCAGCAGCTCTCCGACAGGGTCCGGGGAGCTGTTTTTT
cdr3_aa: CASSSPTGSGELFF

d_call: -
clone_size: -
cdr3_length: 12
j_call: TRBJ1-2
v_call: TRBV10-3
cdr3_nt: TGTGCCATCGGTATCGGGGTTCTGGGCTACACCTTC
cdr3_aa: CAIGIGVLGYTF

d_call: TRBD2
clone_size: -
cdr3_length: 19
j_call: TRBJ2-2
v_call: TRBV19
cdr3_nt: TGTGCCAGTAGTACACCGGGACTAGCGGGGGGCCCGAACACCGGGGAGCTGTTTTTT
cdr3_aa: CASSTPGLAGGPNTGELFF

d_call: -
clone_size: -
cdr3_length: 16
j_call: TRBJ1-4
v_call: TRBV13
cdr3_nt: TGTGCCAGCAGCTTGGGCCGGGTTGGAGGGAATGAAAAACTGTTTTTT
cdr3_aa: CASSLGRVGGNEKLFF

d_call: -
clone_size: -
cdr3_length: 14
j_call: TRBJ1-4
v_call: TRBV7-6
cdr3_nt: TGTGCCAGCAGCCCTATCCGGACAAATGAAAAACTGTTTTTT
cdr3_aa: CASSPIRTNEKLFF

d_call: -
clone_size: -
cdr3_length: 13
j_call: TRBJ1-5
v_call: TRBV19
cdr3_nt: TGTGCCAGTACCGGACAGTTCGGGCAGCCCCAGCATTTT
cdr3_aa: CASTGQFGQPQHF

d_call: TRBD2
clone_size: -
cdr3_length: 18
j_call: TRBJ2-5
v_call: TRBV27
cdr3_nt: TGTGCCAGCAGTTTATCTTTGAAGGCGGGGGGCCTCCAAGAGACCCAGTACTTC
cdr3_aa: CASSLSLKAGGLQETQYF

d_call: TRBD2
clone_size: -
cdr3_length: 14
j_call: TRBJ2-3
v_call: TRBV19
cdr3_nt: TGTGCCAGTAGTACGACTAGCGGGACAGATACGCAGTATTTT
cdr3_aa: CASSTTSGTDTQYF